A single sample is the source of the 14 T cell receptor beta chains below, sequenced in a study of Ad26.COV2.S vaccination and SARS-CoV-2 variants. The protocol was immunoSEQ multiplex PCR, while the TCRdb copy is restricted to in-frame clones and leaves out a portion. This table holds 180,000 or so clones, roughly 85% found once. The sequences come from peripheral blood, collected after recovery from COVID-19. These receptors came from a human donor who had recovered from COVID-19.

The genes are TRBV10-3 and TRBJ2-7, with D hard to call. CDR3 length: 14 residues. From germline, CDR1 is ENHRY and CDR2 SYGVKD. Trimming took off 4 bases at V and 4 bases at J, with 14 bases between the two ends. CDR3: CAISVSPVPYEQYF. In nucleotides, the CDR3 is TGTGCCATCAGTGTTAGTCCCGTTCCTTACGAGCAGTACTTC.

The chain has TRBV5-4 and TRBJ2-3; TRBD2 is a possible D gene (5 bases). The CDR3 loop spans 13 amino acids. The germline V gene has CDR1 SGHNT and CDR2 YYREEE (reference sequence). V was trimmed by 4 bases and J by 8 bases, leaving 14 bases between them. The CDR3 protein is CASSPRAGGTQYF. The CDR3, as DNA: TGTGCCAGCAGCCCGCGTGCAGGAGGTACGCAGTATTTT.

V gene TRBV24-1 combines with J gene TRBJ2-7, with D tentatively TRBD2 (6 bases). The germline gives CDR1 KGHDR, CDR2 SFDVKD. V lost 8 bases to trimming and J lost 2 bases, with 24 bases between them. The CDR3 has 17 residues. DNA of the CDR3: TGTGCCACCACCTCCGGGGGACCCAGGGAAGAGACCTACGAGCAGTACTTC. It is translated as CATTSGGPREETYEQYF.

The rearrangement links TRBV6-4 to TRBJ2-3, with D tentatively TRBD2 (6 bases). This CDR3 has 15 amino acids. Trimming left V 2 bases short and J 0 bases short, with 9 bases between. Germline V gene sequence: CDR1 MRHNA, CDR2 SNTAGT. The CDR3, as DNA: TGTGCCAGCAGTGACCAAGCGGGTAGCACAGATACGCAGTATTTT. The encoded protein is CASSDQAGSTDTQYF.

In DNA, the CDR3 is TGTGCCAGCAGCCCCCCGGGACTAAGGCGGGACATTCAGTACTTC. Encoded protein: CASSPPGLRRDIQYF. The V gene is TRBV4-2, the J gene TRBJ2-4, with TRBD2 matching over 7 bases. This CDR3 has 15 residues. V trimming: 4 bases; J trimming: 8 bases; junction bases outside the gene matches: 11. Germline-derived CDR1 and CDR2 are LGHNA and YNFKEQ.

This clone was seen once. CDR3 sequence (DNA): TGTGCCATCAGTGAGTCGAGCGGGACAGGCGCCTACAATGAGCAGTTCTTC. This codes for CAISESSGTGAYNEQFF. J is TRBJ2-1 and V is TRBV10-3; TRBD1 is a possible D gene (8 bases). V was clipped by 0 bases and J by 2 bases, with 14 bases between them. The CDR3 is made up of 17 amino acids. CDR1 and CDR2 from the germline V gene are ENHRY and SYGVKD.

The chain has TRBV3-1 (or the pseudogene TRBV3-2) and TRBJ1-4; tentative D call: TRBD1 (5 bases). The germline V gene has CDR1 LGHDT and CDR2 YNNKEL (reference sequence). With 5 bases removed from V and 4 bases from J, the gap between germline ends came to 17 bases. The CDR3 totals 16 residues. CDR3: CASSSLLDGGNEKLFF. CDR3 nucleotides: TGTGCCAGCAGCTCCCTTCTAGACGGGGGTAATGAAAAACTGTTTTTT.

This clone was recorded a few times. V is TRBV4-1 and J is TRBJ2-2, with D possibly TRBD1 on 6 matching bases. Germline CDR1 is MGHRA and CDR2 is YSYEKL. The V and J ends lost 2 bases and 10 bases respectively, with 11 bases between them. CDR3 length: 13 residues. The chain's CDR3 is CASSQKQGKELFF. DNA of the CDR3: TGCGCCAGCAGCCAAAAACAGGGAAAGGAGCTGTTTTTT.

The V gene is TRBV19, the J gene TRBJ1-2; D not certain. The germline V and J ends were trimmed by 9 bases and 7 bases, with 15 bases remaining between them. The germline CDR1 and CDR2 sequences are LNHDA and SQIVND (reference sequence). The CDR3 consists of 12 residues. As DNA, the CDR3 is TGTGCCAGCCGCGTCAAGGCGGGTGGCTACACCTTC. Protein: CASRVKAGGYTF.

The chain links TRBV5-6 to TRBJ1-2, with a tentative D call TRBD1 (5 bases). The CDR3 covers 15 residues. The germline V and J ends were trimmed by 3 bases and 8 bases, with 20 bases remaining between them. Per germline, CDR1 SGHDT and CDR2 YYEEEE. DNA of the CDR3: TGTGCCAGCAGCTGGGGATGGAGAGGGACGTCCGGCTACACCTTC. Translation gives CASSWGWRGTSGYTF. Drawing the rest from reference TRBV5-6 and TRBJ1-2, the complete variable domain is DAGVTQSPTHLIKTRGQQVTLRCSPKSGHDTVSWYQQALGQGPQFIFQYYEEEERQRGNFPDRFSGHQFPNYSSELNVNALLLGDSALYLCASSWGWRGTSGYTFGSGTRLTVV.

The rearrangement links TRBV5-8 to TRBJ1-5; D is unresolved. Germline lookup yields CDR1 SGHTS and CDR2 YDEGEE. The V end lost 0 bases, the J end lost 0 bases, and 7 bases lay between the germline ends. The CDR3 loop spans 15 amino acids. In nucleotides, the CDR3 is TGTGCCAGCAGCTTGGACGGCTATAGCAATCAGCCCCAGCATTTT. The encoded protein is CASSLDGYSNQPQHF.

This clone was seen only once. The rearrangement joins TRBV18 to TRBJ2-1; 13 positions agree with TRBD2. CDR3 size: 18 residues. Trimming cost V 2 bases and J 10 bases; bases outside gene matches: 14. Germline V gene data show CDR1 as KGHSH and CDR2 as LQKENI. CDR3 sequence (DNA): TGTGCCAGCTCACCAGCCATCGGTACTAGCGGGAGGGCCCGGGAGCAGTTCTTC. Translating gives CASSPAIGTSGRAREQFF. Combining the CDR3 with reference TRBV18 and TRBJ2-1 gives the whole variable domain NAGVMQNPRHLVRRRGQEARLRCSPMKGHSHVYWYRQLPEEGLKFMVYLQKENIIDESGMPKERFSAEFPKEGPSILRIQQVVRGDSAAYFCASSPAIGTSGRAREQFFGPGTRLTVL.

The rearrangement links TRBV6-5 to TRBJ1-6; D is ambiguous. The germline CDR1 and CDR2 sequences are MNHEY and SVGAGI. The V end was cut by 2 bases, the J end by 10 bases, with 15 bases between. The CDR3 runs to 15 residues. Here the CDR3 reads CASSYMAGVESPLHF. CDR3 sequence (DNA): TGTGCCAGCAGTTACATGGCAGGTGTTGAATCACCCCTCCACTTT.

The gene calls are TRBV7-9 and TRBJ1-1; D remains ambiguous. This CDR3 is built from 14 residues. Germline loops: CDR1 SEHNR, CDR2 FQNEAQ (reference sequence). The V gene lost 5 bases and the J gene lost 6 bases, with 16 bases spanning the gap. DNA for the CDR3: TGTGCCAGCAGCGCCCGGGTCGCGATACCTGAAGCTTTCTTT. Translation: CASSARVAIPEAFF.